This T cell receptor (beta chain) comes out of a study of neurological immune-mediated disorders (dated by TCRdb to between 2019 and 2020). A note on the overall study: The study compared peripheral blood TCR-beta repertoires of HTLV-I-associated myelopathy (HAM/TSP) patients, multiple sclerosis patients and healthy controls using UMI-based sequencing. The cohort was made up of approximately 65 subjects, consisting of some 14 HAM/TSP patients, around 35 multiple sclerosis patients and about 20 healthy controls. Alongside PBMC samples, the set of some 98 TCR-beta libraries contained longitudinal samples, technical triplicates, and paired CD4+ and CD8+ T-cell subsets that had been sorted. Study-level results and caveats: TCR clonal expansion was highest in HAM/TSP patients and lowest in MS patients, with MS patients falling below even healthy controls. No identical CDR3 amino acid sequences were shared among expanded clones across subjects, suggesting private TCR-beta repertoires in all groups.

cDNA was synthesized by template-switch 5'RACE using a primer carrying a 10-nucleotide random unique molecular identifier by which each TCR transcript was tagged. Every sequencing run yielded over 180 million TCR-beta sequences covering 15-18 subjects. The RNeasy kit was used to extract total RNA. Using the KAPA Real-time Library Amplification kit, TCR-beta VDJ regions were amplified with primers for the TCR constant region and the 5'RACE anchor. Sample indexes and Illumina adaptors were added in a first PCR, and a second PCR then increased library yield. The roughly 650 bp TCR product was size-selected on a 2% E-gel SizeSelection system after Ampure bead purification. Before pooling, libraries had their quality checked on a Bioanalyzer, their concentration measured with Qubit, and their quantity determined with the Kapa Library Quantification kit. An Illumina HiSeq 2500 sequenced the libraries paired-end 2 x 150 bp. To increase sequence diversity, about 25-30% phiX was spiked into each library pool. As for the original processing: The quality-filtered reads were processed with the UMI-based MiGEC pipeline, whose error correction step removed more than 75% of the raw TCR sequences. VDJ genes were aligned to IMGT germline references, and each clonotype was defined by a unique CDR3 amino acid sequence together with V-J genes. VDJtools evaluated clonal expansion, Shannon diversity and CDR3 relatedness (CalcPairwiseDistances, ClusterSamples); CLCbio workbench built phylogenetic trees. Clones with at least 8 unique UMIs were defined as expanded, with this threshold being based on coefficient-of-variation modelling across technical triplicates. The raw public data were reprocessed by TCRdb itself: fastp quality trimming at Q25, MiXCR clonotype calling, in-frame beta chains only. Records with the same CDR3 protein are collapsed into one entry carrying the most frequent genes and DNA. TCRdb, not the authors, supplied the V and J calls. Here the sample has some 47,000 distinct CDR3 sequences; approximately 17% occur a single time. About 4.2% of the sample is taken by the ten largest.

The germline V gene gives CDR1 as SGHRS and CDR2 as YFSETQ. Including the terminal cysteine and phenylalanine, the CDR3 comprises 14 residues. Only the CDR3 part of the read is kept: 42 bases, read in frame from the first base. Trimming takes 3 bases from V and 3 bases from J, and the germline ends sit 9 bases apart. The table lists this clonotype with many counts. Which antigen it targets is not known. Base qualities are not recorded, but no much larger clone differs from it by a single base. Healthy controls were blood bank volunteers in Maryland, USA. For the unsorted PBMC libraries, 2 million PBMCs were stored in RNAlater at -80 degrees C until RNA extraction and were used to generate the libraries. PBMCs were separated from peripheral blood using Ficoll-Hypaque density gradient centrifugation and then cryopreserved in liquid nitrogen.

Rearrangement joined TRBV5-1 to TRBJ2-2; the D gene is possibly TRBD1, with 7 bases matching. The receptor was isolated from a man between 60 and 75 years old in good health. The specimen sequenced was PBMCs. The base sequence is TGCGCCAGCAGCTCCAGGGGGGACACCGGGGAGCTGTTTTTT. This encodes CASSSRGDTGELFF.